The entry that follows covers one T cell receptor beta chain sequence. This entry comes from a study of blood T cell repertoires in COVID-19. Study background: T cells, B-cell-depleted T cells, or PBMCs provided the cDNA or gDNA that served as material.

Data came from immunoSEQ multiplex PCR; TCRdb stores just in-frame clones and leaves some out. Counted here are 250,000 to 350,000 clones, approximately 86% occurring once; the ten biggest clones make up 1%. Specimen: PBMCs or T cells enriched from blood (not recorded which). The TCR was taken from a woman between 25 and 40 years old who had recovered from COVID-19.

The chain's CDR3 is CSVTENTEAFF. CDR3 nucleotide sequence: TGCAGCGTGACTGAGAACACTGAAGCTTTCTTT. The chain carries TRBV29-1 and TRBJ1-1, with D unclear. CDR1 SQVTM and CDR2 ANQGSEA come from the germline V gene. The CDR3 has 11 amino acids. With 6 bases removed from V and 1 base from J, the gap between germline ends came to 6 bases. Using reference TRBV29-1 and TRBJ1-1 for the parts outside the CDR3, the full variable domain is SAVISQKPSRDICQRGTSLTIQCQVDSQVTMMFWYRQQPGQSLTLIATANQGSEATYESGFVIDKFPISRPNLTFSTLTVSNMSPEDSSIYLCSVTENTEAFFGQGTRLTVV.